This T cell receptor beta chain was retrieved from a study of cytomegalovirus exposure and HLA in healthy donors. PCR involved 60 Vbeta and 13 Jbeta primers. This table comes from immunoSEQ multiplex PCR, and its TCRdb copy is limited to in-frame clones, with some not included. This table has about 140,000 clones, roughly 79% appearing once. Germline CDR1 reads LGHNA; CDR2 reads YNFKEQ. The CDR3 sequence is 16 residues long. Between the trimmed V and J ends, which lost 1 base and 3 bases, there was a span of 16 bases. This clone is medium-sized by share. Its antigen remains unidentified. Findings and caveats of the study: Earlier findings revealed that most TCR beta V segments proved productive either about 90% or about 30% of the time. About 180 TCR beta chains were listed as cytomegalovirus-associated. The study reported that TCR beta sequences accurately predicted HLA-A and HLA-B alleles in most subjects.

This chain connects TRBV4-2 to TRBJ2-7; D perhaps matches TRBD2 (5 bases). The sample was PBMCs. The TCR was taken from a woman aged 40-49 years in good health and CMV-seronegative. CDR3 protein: CASSQVQSGYNYEQYF. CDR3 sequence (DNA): TGTGCCAGCAGCCAAGTCCAGAGCGGCTATAACTACGAGCAGTACTTC.